This T cell receptor beta chain was sequenced in a study of T cells in localized non-small cell lung cancer. Broader study findings: Longer overall survival was seen with higher T cell density measured in blood. Adjacent uninvolved lung had the highest clonality, suggesting focused antigen responses. Sequencing, confined to only one tumor region, leaves heterogeneity possible. Paired adjacent lung recovered a median about 60 of the top 100 tumor clones.

There are 16 residues in the CDR3. Trimming removed 5 bases from V and 3 bases from J; junction bases left unmatched: 8. The V gene's germline CDR1 is KGHSH and CDR2 LQKENI. TCRdb keeps only in-frame clones here, not all; method: immunoSEQ multiplex PCR. The sample records some 50,000 clones, around 90% being singletons. Comment on this clone: The target antigen is unknown.

Sample: PBMCs, taken before any cancer treatment. This sequence joins TRBV18 and TRBJ2-7; 12 bases line up with TRBD2. The clonotype originates from a female donor with stage II lung adenocarcinoma. CDR3: CASSTSGGHPFYEQYF. Here the CDR3 DNA reads TGTGCCAGCTCAACTAGCGGGGGGCATCCCTTCTACGAGCAGTACTTC.